The clone carrying this TCR beta chain was detected a few times. The antigen is not known. Per germline, CDR1 SQVTM and CDR2 ANQGSEA. The CDR3 loop spans 13 amino acids. With 1 base removed from V and 3 bases from J, the gap between germline ends came to 10 bases. The entry originates in a study of CD8 T cells in ankylosing spondylitis. Construction of TCR beta libraries was performed using quantitative 5'-RACE with molecular barcodes. Using its own MiXCR run on the 5' RACE reads, TCRdb lists one record per CDR3 protein. The sample consists of 25,000 to 35,000 distinct CDR3 sequences, more than 25% of them appearing once. Notes on the study in general: There was a TCR beta motif, made of several highly homologous variants, that appeared characteristic of ankylosing spondylitis blood.

Sequences were obtained from synovial fluid, either unsorted or a sorted T cell fraction (not recorded which). The receptor's source is a male donor with ankylosing spondylitis. The rearrangement links TRBV29-1 to TRBJ2-7; D remains ambiguous. CDR3 DNA: TGCAGCGTTGAAGGGACGGCCGACTACGAGCAGTACTTC. This gives the protein CSVEGTADYEQYF.